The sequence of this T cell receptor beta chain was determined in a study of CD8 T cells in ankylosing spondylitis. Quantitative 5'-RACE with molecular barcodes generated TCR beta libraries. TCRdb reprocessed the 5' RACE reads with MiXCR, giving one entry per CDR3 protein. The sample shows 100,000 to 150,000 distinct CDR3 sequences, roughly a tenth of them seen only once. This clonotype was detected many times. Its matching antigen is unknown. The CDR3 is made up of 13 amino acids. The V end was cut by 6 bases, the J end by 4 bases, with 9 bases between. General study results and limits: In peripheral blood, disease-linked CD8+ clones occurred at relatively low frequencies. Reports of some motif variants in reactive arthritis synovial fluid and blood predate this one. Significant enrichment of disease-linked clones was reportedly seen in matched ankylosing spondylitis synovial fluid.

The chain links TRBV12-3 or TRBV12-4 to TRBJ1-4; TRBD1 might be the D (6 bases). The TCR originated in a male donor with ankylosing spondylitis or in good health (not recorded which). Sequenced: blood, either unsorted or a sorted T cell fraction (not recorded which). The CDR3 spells CASRRGHNEKLFF. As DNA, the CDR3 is TGTGCCAGCAGGCGGGGACATAATGAAAAACTGTTTTTT.